The count of the clone carrying this TCR beta chain is one. What it recognizes is unknown. A read error may be the cause here, since a much bigger clone is one base away. As it was prepared, the TCRbeta library received unique molecular identifiers. MiXCR, applied by TCRdb to the PCR reads, yields one record per CDR3 protein. The data contain about 590,000 distinct CDR3 sequences, 10% to 15% of them singletons. The germline CDR1 and CDR2 sequences are SSHAT and FNYEAQ (reference sequence). The length of the CDR3 is 16 residues. The entry originates in a study of T-cell reconstitution after alpha-beta-depleted transplantation in children. Overall study results and limits: The origin of alpha-beta T cells about two months after transplant was reportedly several hundred expanded graft clones. Surviving recipient cells, namely T cells and thymic progenitors, were the source of high day-60 TCRbeta diversity in some patients. Most T-cell counts and diversity one year after the transplant came from T cells that were newly produced.

V and J are TRBV7-7 and TRBJ2-1, with D perhaps matching TRBD2 (6 bases). This TCR derives from a male patient under 18 who had a stem cell transplant for acute myeloid leukemia, so the T cells may come from the graft donor. The sample was PBMCs, mostly from graft donor cells, taken 360 days after TCRalphabeta/CD19-depleted stem cell transplant. CDR3 residues: CASGLGEGPPGNEQFF. The CDR3 coding sequence is TGTGCTAGCGGCTTAGGAGAAGGCCCTCCGGGGAATGAGCAGTTCTTC.